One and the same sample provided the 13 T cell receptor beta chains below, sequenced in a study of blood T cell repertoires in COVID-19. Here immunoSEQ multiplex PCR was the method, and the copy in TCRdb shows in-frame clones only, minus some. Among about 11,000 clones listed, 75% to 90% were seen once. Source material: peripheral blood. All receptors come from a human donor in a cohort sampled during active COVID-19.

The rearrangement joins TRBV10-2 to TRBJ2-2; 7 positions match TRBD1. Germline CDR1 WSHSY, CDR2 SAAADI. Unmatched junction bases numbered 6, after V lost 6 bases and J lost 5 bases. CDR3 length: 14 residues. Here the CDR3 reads CASSVQGWTGELFF. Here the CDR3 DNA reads TGCGCCAGCAGCGTACAGGGGTGGACCGGGGAGCTGTTTTTT.

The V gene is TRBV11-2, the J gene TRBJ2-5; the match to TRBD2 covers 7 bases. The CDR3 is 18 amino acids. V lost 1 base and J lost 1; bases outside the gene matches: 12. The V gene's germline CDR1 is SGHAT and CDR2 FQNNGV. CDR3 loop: CASSLGFGGSSGQETQYF. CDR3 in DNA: TGTGCCAGCAGCTTAGGTTTTGGCGGGAGTAGTGGCCAAGAGACCCAGTACTTC.

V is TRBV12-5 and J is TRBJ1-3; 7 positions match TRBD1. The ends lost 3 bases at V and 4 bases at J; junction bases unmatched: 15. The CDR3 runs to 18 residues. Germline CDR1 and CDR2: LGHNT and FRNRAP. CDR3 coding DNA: TGTGCTAGTGGTTTAGGTTTGGGACAGAGGCTGAGCGGAAACACCATATATTTT. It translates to CASGLGLGQRLSGNTIYF.

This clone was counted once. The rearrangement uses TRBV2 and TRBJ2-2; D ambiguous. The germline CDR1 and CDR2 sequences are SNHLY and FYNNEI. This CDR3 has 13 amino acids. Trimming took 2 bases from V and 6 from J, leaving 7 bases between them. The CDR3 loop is CASSEFGPGELFF. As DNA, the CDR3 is TGTGCCAGCAGTGAATTCGGTCCCGGGGAGCTGTTTTTT. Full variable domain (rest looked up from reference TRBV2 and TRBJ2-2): EPEVTQTPSHQVTQMGQEVILRCVPISNHLYFYWYRQILGQKVEFLVSFYNNEISEKSEIFDDQFSVERPDGSNFTLKIRSTKLEDSAMYFCASSEFGPGELFFGEGSRLTVL.

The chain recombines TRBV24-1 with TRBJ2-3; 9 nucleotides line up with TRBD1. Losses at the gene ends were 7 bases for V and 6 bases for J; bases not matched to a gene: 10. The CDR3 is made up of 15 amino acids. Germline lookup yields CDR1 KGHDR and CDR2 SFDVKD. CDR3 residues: CATSAGTGLPDTQYF. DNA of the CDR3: TGTGCCACCAGCGCCGGGACAGGGTTACCTGATACGCAGTATTTT.

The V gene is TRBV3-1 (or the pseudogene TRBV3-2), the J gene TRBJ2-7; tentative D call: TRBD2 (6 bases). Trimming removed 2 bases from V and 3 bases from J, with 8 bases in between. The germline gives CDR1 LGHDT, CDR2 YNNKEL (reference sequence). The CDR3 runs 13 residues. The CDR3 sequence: CASSQPGDYEQYF. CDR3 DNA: TGTGCCAGCAGCCAACCGGGGGACTACGAGCAGTACTTC.

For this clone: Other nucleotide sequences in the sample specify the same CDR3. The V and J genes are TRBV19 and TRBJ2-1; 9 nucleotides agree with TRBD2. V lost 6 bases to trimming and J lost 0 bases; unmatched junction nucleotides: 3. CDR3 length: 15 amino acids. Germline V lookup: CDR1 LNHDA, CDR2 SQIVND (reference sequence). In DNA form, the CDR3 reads TGTGCCAGTAGGACTAGCGGACCCTCCTACAATGAGCAGTTCTTC. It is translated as CASRTSGPSYNEQFF.

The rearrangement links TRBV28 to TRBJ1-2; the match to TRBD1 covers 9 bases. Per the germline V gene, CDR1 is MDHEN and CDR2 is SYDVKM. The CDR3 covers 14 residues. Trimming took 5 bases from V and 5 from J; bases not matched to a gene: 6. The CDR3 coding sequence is TGTGCCAGCAGTATCGGACAGGGGAAGTATGGCTACACCTTC. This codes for CASSIGQGKYGYTF.

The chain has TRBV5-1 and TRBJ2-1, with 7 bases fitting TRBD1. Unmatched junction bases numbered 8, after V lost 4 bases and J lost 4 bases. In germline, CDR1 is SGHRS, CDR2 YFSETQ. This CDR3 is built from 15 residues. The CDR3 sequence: CASSPGDREYNEQFF. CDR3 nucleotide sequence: TGCGCCAGCAGCCCCGGGGACAGAGAGTACAATGAGCAGTTCTTC.

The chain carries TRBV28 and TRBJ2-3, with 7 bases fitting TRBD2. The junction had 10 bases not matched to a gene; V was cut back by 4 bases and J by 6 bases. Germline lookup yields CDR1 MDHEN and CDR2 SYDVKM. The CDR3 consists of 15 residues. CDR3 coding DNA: TGTGCCAGCAGTTCCCTAGCGGAGGCTGGGGATACGCAGTATTTT. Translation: CASSSLAEAGDTQYF.

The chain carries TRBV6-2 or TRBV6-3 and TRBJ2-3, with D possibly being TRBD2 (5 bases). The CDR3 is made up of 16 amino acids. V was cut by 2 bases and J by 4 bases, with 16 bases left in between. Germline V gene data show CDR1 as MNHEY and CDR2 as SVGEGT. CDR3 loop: CASSYDTNLEADTQYF. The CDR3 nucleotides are TGTGCCAGCAGTTACGACACTAACCTGGAGGCAGATACGCAGTATTTT.

This chain's CDR3 is CASQSGSSYNEQFF. The CDR3 DNA reads TGTGCCAGTCAGAGCGGGAGCTCCTACAATGAGCAGTTCTTC. The chain employs TRBV11-3 and TRBJ2-1; 8 bases agree with TRBD2. This CDR3 comprises 14 residues. Germline V lookup: CDR1 SGHNT, CDR2 YENEEA. Unmatched junction bases numbered 4, after V lost 9 bases and J lost 0 bases. The full variable domain, its missing parts supplied by reference TRBV11-3 and TRBJ2-1, is EAGVVQSPRYKIIEKKQPVAFWCNPISGHNTLYWYLQNLGQGPELLIRYENEEAVDDSQLPKDRFSAERLKGVDSTLKIQPAELGDSAVYLCASQSGSSYNEQFFGPGTRLTVL.

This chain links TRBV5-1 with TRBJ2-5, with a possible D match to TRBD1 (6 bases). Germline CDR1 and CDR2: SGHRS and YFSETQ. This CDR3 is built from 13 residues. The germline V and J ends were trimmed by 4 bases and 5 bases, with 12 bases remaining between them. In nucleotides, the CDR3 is TGCGCCAGCAGCCAGGGGACGGGCGAGACCCAGTACTTC. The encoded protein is CASSQGTGETQYF.